The 17 T cell receptor beta chains below come from one sample, sequenced in a study of human T cells and chemical hapten exposure. Time point here: healthy volunteer bleed at 6 weeks. The study extracted total RNA from unfractionated whole blood. TCRdb re-called the RACE reads through MiXCR, storing one row per CDR3 protein. The sample has 44,000 or so distinct CDR3 sequences, 3.7% seen once. The material sequenced was whole blood. The receptors were gathered from a human donor in good health. Some clones in this sample may be carry-over from other donors' samples.

This clonotype has a count of ten or more. The rearrangement links TRBV29-1 to TRBJ2-4, with 7 bases aligning to TRBD1. CDR1 and CDR2 from the germline V gene are SQVTM and ANQGSEA. The CDR3 contains 14 residues. V shed 4 bases and J 6 bases; nucleotides not matched to a gene: 9. CDR3 DNA: TGCAGCGTTGTAGGGGGCAGTAACGGAAACATTCAGTACTTC. This codes for CSVVGGSNGNIQYF.

For this clonotype: Since a much larger clone is just one base distant, this may be a read error. J is TRBJ2-5 and V is TRBV18, with 11 bases matching TRBD2. The CDR3 loop spans 16 amino acids. Germline V CDR1 and CDR2: KGHSH, LQKENI. Unmatched junction bases numbered 7, after V lost 4 bases and J lost 3 bases. CDR3 in DNA: TGTGCCAGCTCACGTTTTGAGACTAGCGGGAAAGAGACCCAGTACTTC. Translated: CASSRFETSGKETQYF.

This clonotype was picked up many times. The rearrangement joins TRBV10-3 to TRBJ2-2; 7 bases are a match to TRBD1. The CDR3 consists of 13 residues. V lost 8 bases, J lost 3 bases, and 3 bases stayed unmatched. In germline, CDR1 is ENHRY, CDR2 SYGVKD. The CDR3 region has the DNA TGTGCCATCCGACAGGGAGACACCGGGGAGCTGTTTTTT. It codes for CAIRQGDTGELFF.

The table lists this clonotype with many counts. The chain is built from TRBV5-4 and TRBJ2-4; D is undetermined. Germline V gene lookup returns CDR1 SGHNT and CDR2 YYREEE (reference sequence). The CDR3 has 13 amino acids. V dropped 3 bases and J dropped 1 base, with 5 bases sitting between them. CDR3 bases: TGTGCCAGCAGCTCCCCCGCCAAAAACATTCAGTACTTC. It translates to CASSSPAKNIQYF.

This clonotype was recorded many times. V and J are TRBV12-3 or TRBV12-4 and TRBJ2-7; tentative D call: TRBD2 (5 bases). This CDR3 contains 14 residues. Trimming shortened V by 2 bases and J by 2 bases, and 10 bases separated the two germline ends. DNA for the CDR3: TGTGCCAGCAGTTTACTAGCCAGCCCCTACGAGCAGTACTTC. Translated: CASSLLASPYEQYF.

This clonotype was recorded many times. This chain links TRBV28 with TRBJ2-7; perhaps TRBD1 as D (7 bases). V gave up 8 bases and J gave up 2 bases, with 19 bases separating them. CDR1 and CDR2 from the germline V gene are MDHEN and SYDVKM. There are 15 residues in the CDR3. The CDR3 DNA reads as TGTGCCAGCGGTGAGGTCCAGGGGGGCGCCTACGAGCAGTACTTC. It is translated as CASGEVQGGAYEQYF.

This clonotype was recorded many times. The V and J genes are TRBV3-1 and TRBJ2-5; D perhaps matches TRBD2 (5 bases). V lost 2 bases and J 2 bases, leaving 15 bases between the germline ends. This CDR3 region has 16 residues. Looked up from germline, CDR1 is LGHDT and CDR2 is YNNKEL (reference sequence). The CDR3 region is CASSQPPGRGQETQYF. In nucleotides, the CDR3 is TGTGCCAGCAGCCAACCTCCAGGACGGGGACAAGAGACCCAGTACTTC.

This clonotype has a count of ten or more. V and J are TRBV7-3 and TRBJ1-5; a weak D match, TRBD1 (5 bases). V lost 0 bases to trimming and J lost 6 bases, with 6 bases between them. Germline lookup yields CDR1 SGHTA and CDR2 FQGTGA. The CDR3 runs 13 residues. The CDR3 loop reads CASSLTGGQPQHF. CDR3 coding DNA: TGTGCCAGCAGCTTAACGGGGGGTCAGCCCCAGCATTTT.

This clonotype came up many times. The V and J genes are TRBV7-2 and TRBJ1-5; D call uncertain. CDR1 is SGHTA and CDR2 is FQGNSA in the germline V gene. This CDR3 has 13 amino acids. Trimming removed 1 base at V and 4 bases at J, with 5 bases between. For the CDR3, the DNA is TGTGCCAGCAGCTTAGACCCGAATCAGCCCCAGCATTTT. As protein: CASSLDPNQPQHF.

At least ten counts were recorded for this clonotype. This chain links TRBV4-1 with TRBJ2-7; 9 nucleotides line up with TRBD2. The CDR3 sequence is 16 residues long. With 1 base clipped from V and 7 bases from J, the junction kept 11 bases outside the gene matches. The germline CDR1 and CDR2 sequences are MGHRA and YSYEKL. This chain's CDR3 is CASSQVTSGGPREQYF. The CDR3 region has the DNA TGCGCCAGCAGCCAAGTGACTAGCGGAGGCCCTAGAGAGCAGTACTTC.

About this clonotype itself: Being one base from a much bigger clone, this may be a read error. CDR3 sequence (DNA): TGTGCCTGGAGTCCGATACCGACAGAGCCTAACTATGGCTACACCTTC. Its translation: CAWSPIPTEPNYGYTF. This sequence joins TRBV30 and TRBJ1-2; D may be TRBD1 (5 bases). In germline, CDR1 is GTSNPN, CDR2 SVGIG (reference sequence). Trimming cost V 2 bases and J 0 bases, with 16 bases left between them. The CDR3 sequence is 16 residues long.

This chain uses TRBV19 with TRBJ2-7; D remains ambiguous. Trimming shortened V by 3 bases and J by 2 bases, and 17 bases separated the two germline ends. The CDR3 runs to 16 residues. Germline CDR1 reads LNHDA; CDR2 reads SQIVND (reference sequence). In nucleotides, the CDR3 is TGTGCCAGTAGTATGGATTGGTGGGAAAGGACCTACGAGCAGTACTTC. This translates into CASSMDWWERTYEQYF.

This clonotype was counted a few times. The gene calls are TRBV15 and TRBJ2-4; TRBD2 is a possible D gene (6 bases). V lost 6 bases, J lost 0 bases, and 12 bases lay in between. The CDR3 consists of 15 residues. Germline CDR1 and CDR2: LNHNV and YYDKDF (reference sequence). CDR3 residues: CATRTGDLAKNIQYF. CDR3 nucleotide sequence: TGTGCCACCAGGACGGGGGACTTAGCCAAAAACATTCAGTACTTC.

This clonotype was observed a few times. The chain recombines TRBV9 with TRBJ1-5; TRBD1 is a possible D gene (5 bases). V was cut by 1 base and J by 6 bases, with 11 bases left in between. Germline V gene data show CDR1 as SGDLS and CDR2 as YYNGEE. The CDR3 is made up of 14 amino acids. The CDR3 here is CASSVSGSGQPQHF. The CDR3 DNA reads TGTGCCAGCAGCGTATCAGGGTCGGGTCAGCCCCAGCATTTT.

This clonotype was seen many times. The chain links TRBV29-1 to TRBJ2-7; possibly TRBD2 for D (6 bases). CDR3 length equals 14 residues. CDR1 is SQVTM, CDR2 ANQGSEA, per germline. Trimming pared 1 base from V and 2 bases from J, leaving 12 bases between. Written as DNA, the CDR3 is TGCAGCGTTGAAGGGGACGGGGGTACCTACGAGCAGTACTTC. Protein sequence: CSVEGDGGTYEQYF.

In this sample, this clonotype turned up many times. V and J are TRBV29-1 and TRBJ1-2; possible D gene TRBD1, 6 bases. The V end lost 8 bases, the J end lost 7 bases, and 26 bases lay between the germline ends. This CDR3 is 15 amino acids long. CDR1 SQVTM and CDR2 ANQGSEA come from the germline V gene. CDR3 DNA sequence: TGCAGCTCCTCGTCAGCGGGGGCAGGATTCTCTGGCTACACCTTC. This sequence encodes CSSSSAGAGFSGYTF. Using reference TRBV29-1 and TRBJ1-2 for the parts outside the CDR3, the full variable domain is SAVISQKPSRDICQRGTSLTIQCQVDSQVTMMFWYRQQPGQSLTLIATANQGSEATYESGFVIDKFPISRPNLTFSTLTVSNMSPEDSSIYLCSSSSAGAGFSGYTFGSGTRLTVV.

This chain links TRBV9 with TRBJ1-2, with a weak D call TRBD1 (6 bases). Trimming shortened V by 0 bases and J by 13 bases, and 16 bases separated the two germline ends. The CDR3 is 13 amino acids. CDR1 SGDLS and CDR2 YYNGEE come from the germline V gene. CDR3 residues: CASSVDSQGMPTF. For the CDR3, the DNA is TGTGCCAGCAGCGTAGATTCACAGGGTATGCCCACCTTC.